The 17 T cell receptor beta chains given below trace back to one sample, sequenced in a study of PD-1 blockade in mismatch repair-deficient tumors. Only in-frame clones appear in the TCRdb table, and some are missing; sequencing was by immunoSEQ multiplex PCR. The data hold tens of thousands of clones, with approximately 82% observed a single time. The material sequenced was peripheral blood, taken 2 weeks after starting pembrolizumab. These receptors were collected from an adult with mismatch repair-deficient cancer.

This chain uses TRBV5-6 with TRBJ2-5; D may be TRBD1 (6 bases). The CDR3 contains 13 residues. Germline V gene sequence: CDR1 SGHDT, CDR2 YYEEEE. V was shortened by 4 bases and J by 3 bases, with 10 bases between the two germline ends. Here the CDR3 reads CASSTTGKETQYF. The CDR3, as DNA: TGTGCCAGCAGCACAACAGGGAAAGAGACCCAGTACTTC.

The chain uses TRBV9 and TRBJ2-2, with D perhaps matching TRBD2 (6 bases). CDR1 is SGDLS and CDR2 is YYNGEE in the germline V gene. The germline V and J ends were trimmed by 4 bases and 4 bases, with 17 bases remaining between them. The CDR3 consists of 16 residues. Here the CDR3 reads CASSHRGMGGTGELFF. For the CDR3, the DNA is TGTGCCAGCAGCCACCGGGGCATGGGGGGCACCGGGGAGCTGTTTTTT. Full variable domain (rest looked up from reference TRBV9 and TRBJ2-2): DSGVTQTPKHLITATGQRVTLRCSPRSGDLSVYWYQQSLDQGLQFLIQYYNGEERAKGNILERFSAQQFPDLHSELNLSSLELGDSALYFCASSHRGMGGTGELFFGEGSRLTVL.

This sequence joins TRBV27 and TRBJ1-3; D might be TRBD1 (6 bases). The CDR3 spans 16 residues. Germline CDR1 is MNHEY and CDR2 is SMNVEV (reference sequence). Trimming removed 5 bases at V and 2 bases at J, with 16 bases between. DNA for the CDR3: TGTGCCAGCAGTCCGAACCCTTCAGGGGCTGGAAACACCATATATTTT. Residues: CASSPNPSGAGNTIYF.

The chain recombines TRBV30 with TRBJ2-7; D may match TRBD1 or TRBD2 (5 bases each). The V gene lost 5 bases and the J gene lost 5 bases, with 19 bases spanning the gap. Germline assignment: CDR1 GTSNPN and CDR2 SVGIG (reference sequence). The CDR3 is 14 amino acids. The CDR3 bases are TGTGCCTGGTCAAAAGGGACCCCCTTCCACGAGCAGTACTTC. Its translation is CAWSKGTPFHEQYF.

V and J are TRBV10-3 and TRBJ2-4, with TRBD2 identical over 10 bases. Germline CDR1 ENHRY, CDR2 SYGVKD. Germline trimming cut 6 bases from V and 8 bases from J; bases unmatched to any gene: 10. CDR3 size: 15 residues. CDR3: CAIRATSGNRDIQYF. The CDR3 DNA is TGTGCCATCAGAGCTACTAGCGGGAATCGGGACATTCAGTACTTC.

This rearrangement joins TRBV19 to TRBJ2-1; 7 nucleotides line up with TRBD2. Germline assignment: CDR1 LNHDA and CDR2 SQIVND (reference sequence). The length of the CDR3 is 15 residues. The ends lost 8 bases at V and 4 bases at J; junction bases unmatched: 11. The CDR3 sequence is CASGLGGGGYNEQFF. The CDR3 bases are TGTGCCAGTGGCCTCGGCGGGGGAGGGTACAATGAGCAGTTCTTC.

There are a few counts of this clone. The chain joins TRBV9 to TRBJ2-6; D gene ambiguous. V lost 4 bases to trimming and J lost 0 bases, with 5 bases between them. The CDR3 consists of 14 residues. Germline V gene sequence: CDR1 SGDLS, CDR2 YYNGEE. This CDR3 reads CASSQSSGANVLTF. The CDR3 DNA follows: TGTGCCAGCAGCCAAAGCTCTGGGGCCAACGTCCTGACTTTC. Variable domain in full (rest from reference TRBV9 and TRBJ2-6): DSGVTQTPKHLITATGQRVTLRCSPRSGDLSVYWYQQSLDQGLQFLIQYYNGEERAKGNILERFSAQQFPDLHSELNLSSLELGDSALYFCASSQSSGANVLTFGAGSRLTVL.

This clone was observed many times. The chain is built from TRBV6-1 and TRBJ1-3, with 8 bases that match TRBD1. There are 17 residues in the CDR3. With V trimmed by 3 bases and J by 0 bases, 7 bases remained unmatched. The V gene's germline CDR1 is MNHNS and CDR2 SASEGT. The CDR3 sequence: CASSELTGASSGNTIYF. For the CDR3, the DNA is TGTGCCAGCAGTGAGTTGACAGGGGCGAGCTCTGGAAACACCATATATTTT.

The chain recombines TRBV7-2 with TRBJ2-7; D gene unclear. The CDR3 is made up of 14 amino acids. Trimming stripped 0 bases from V and 1 base from J, with 7 bases between. CDR1 SGHTA and CDR2 FQGNSA come from the germline V gene. CDR3 sequence: CASSLAPDSYEQYF. The CDR3 coding sequence is TGTGCCAGCAGCTTAGCCCCGGATTCCTACGAGCAGTACTTC.

The V call is TRBV7-6, the J call TRBJ2-1, with 9 bases identical to TRBD2. The CDR3 length is 17 residues. Trimming took 1 base from V and 7 from J; bases not matched to a gene: 11. The germline V gene has CDR1 SGHVS and CDR2 FNYEAQ. DNA of the CDR3: TGTGCCAGCAGCTTAGAACAGGTCTTAGCGGGAGTTAATGAGCAGTTCTTC. It is translated as CASSLEQVLAGVNEQFF.

The rearrangement uses TRBV7-9 and TRBJ1-4; a possible D gene is TRBD1 (6 bases). V was trimmed by 5 bases and J by 2 bases, leaving 12 bases between them. The CDR3 length is 15 residues. Germline assignment: CDR1 SEHNR and CDR2 FQNEAQ (reference sequence). The chain's CDR3 is CASSRDRFTNEKLFF. The CDR3 DNA reads TGTGCCAGCAGCCGTGACAGGTTTACTAATGAAAAACTGTTTTTT.

The J gene is TRBJ2-1, the V gene TRBV18; weak D call: TRBD2 (6 bases). This CDR3 region has 15 residues. V lost 3 bases and J lost 4, with 13 bases in between. CDR1 is KGHSH and CDR2 is LQKENI in the germline V gene. The CDR3 loop is CASSPDYKDYNEQFF. The CDR3 region has the DNA TGTGCCAGCTCACCGGACTACAAGGATTACAATGAGCAGTTCTTC.

This clone was seen once. The CDR3 DNA sequence: TGTGCCAGCAGCAACGGCGTCACAGACAATGAGCAGTTCTTC. Amino acid sequence: CASSNGVTDNEQFF. The chain uses TRBV7-6 and TRBJ2-1; no reliable D call. V shed 5 bases and J shed 5 bases, with 13 bases lying between them. Germline V gene lookup returns CDR1 SGHVS and CDR2 FNYEAQ. The CDR3 loop spans 14 amino acids.

The chain links TRBV4-3 to TRBJ2-2; D unresolved. The CDR3 has 16 residues. Germline-derived CDR1 and CDR2 are LGHNA and YSLEER. The V end lost 0 bases, the J end lost 3 bases, and 11 bases lay between the germline ends. CDR3 residues: CASSQDLGSHTGELFF. The CDR3, as DNA: TGCGCCAGCAGCCAAGATCTCGGCTCCCACACCGGGGAGCTGTTTTTT.

The rearrangement joins TRBV5-3 to TRBJ2-7; 10 nucleotides agree with TRBD1. TRBV5-3 is sorted into the ORF group, with uncertain function. Unmatched junction bases numbered 12, after V lost 8 bases and J lost 4 bases. CDR3 length: 15 residues. The CDR3 loop reads CASSPPGQGLYEQYF. The CDR3 nucleotides are TGTGCCAGCAGCCCCCCGGGACAGGGGCTTTACGAGCAGTACTTC.

The chain carries TRBV6-1 and TRBJ1-3; 7 positions agree with TRBD1. Per the germline V gene, CDR1 is MNHNS and CDR2 is SASEGT. The CDR3 spans 14 residues. Unmatched junction bases numbered 4, after V lost 5 bases and J lost 3 bases. CDR3: CASSSTGSGNTIYF. As DNA, the CDR3 is TGTGCCAGCAGTTCGACAGGGAGTGGAAACACCATATATTTT.

This clone was counted between two and nine times. This rearrangement joins TRBV7-9 to TRBJ2-7, with D possibly TRBD2 on 5 matching bases. The CDR3 runs 14 residues. V lost 5 bases, J lost 5 bases, and 16 bases lay in between. Germline V gene data show CDR1 as SEHNR and CDR2 as FQNEAQ (reference sequence). In nucleotides, the CDR3 is TGTGCCAGCAGCCCCAGAGACCGGAGGCACGAGCAGTACTTC. It codes for CASSPRDRRHEQYF.